This T cell receptor (beta chain) emerged from a study of blood T cell repertoires in COVID-19. Original analysis: Cell counts per sample came from amplifying reference gene primers. Some clones are missing from TCRdb's copy, which holds only in-frame ones; the method was immunoSEQ multiplex PCR. The DNA gave D and trimming, while V, J and clone size come from that table. Among under 250,000 clones listed, roughly 85% were seen once. This CDR3 contains 15 residues. Germline V gene data show CDR1 as LNHDA and CDR2 as SQIVND (reference sequence). V lost 2 bases and J lost 6, with 16 bases in between. Participants' reported clinical history set cohort assignment.

This sequence originates from a woman aged 45-59 years with acute COVID-19. The chain couples TRBV19 to TRBJ1-1; TRBD1 might be the D (6 bases). The specimen sequenced was PBMCs or T cells enriched from blood (not recorded which). The CDR3 sequence: CASSIRGGGRAEAFF. Here the CDR3 DNA reads TGTGCCAGTAGTATAAGGGGCGGGGGCCGCGCTGAAGCTTTCTTT.